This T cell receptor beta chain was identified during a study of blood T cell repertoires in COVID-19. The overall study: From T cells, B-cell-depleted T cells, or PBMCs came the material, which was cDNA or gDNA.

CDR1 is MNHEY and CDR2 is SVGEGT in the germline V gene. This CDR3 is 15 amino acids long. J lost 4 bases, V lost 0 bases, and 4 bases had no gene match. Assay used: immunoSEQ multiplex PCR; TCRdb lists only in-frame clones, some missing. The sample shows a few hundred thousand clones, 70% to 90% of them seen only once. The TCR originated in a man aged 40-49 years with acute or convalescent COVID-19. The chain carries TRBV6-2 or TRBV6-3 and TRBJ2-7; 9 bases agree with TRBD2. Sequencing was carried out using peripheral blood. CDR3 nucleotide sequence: TGTGCCAGCAGTTACTCTGCGGGGGGGCGGTACGAGCAGTACTTC. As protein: CASSYSAGGRYEQYF.